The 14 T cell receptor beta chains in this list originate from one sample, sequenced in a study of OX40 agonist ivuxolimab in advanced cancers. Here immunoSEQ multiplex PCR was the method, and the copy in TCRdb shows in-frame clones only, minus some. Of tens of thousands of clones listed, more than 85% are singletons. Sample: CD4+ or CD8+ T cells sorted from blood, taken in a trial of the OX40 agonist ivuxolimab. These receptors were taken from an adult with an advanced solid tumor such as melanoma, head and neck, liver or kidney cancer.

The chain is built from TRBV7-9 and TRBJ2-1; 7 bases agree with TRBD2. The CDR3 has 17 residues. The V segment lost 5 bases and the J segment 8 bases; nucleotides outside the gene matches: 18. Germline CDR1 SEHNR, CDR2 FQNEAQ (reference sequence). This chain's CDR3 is CASSLLWGERDSDEQFF. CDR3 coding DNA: TGTGCCAGCAGCCTGCTTTGGGGGGAGCGGGACTCAGATGAGCAGTTCTTC.

CDR3 bases: TGCGCCAGCAGCCAGGGACTAGCGGGAGTCCTGGAGACCCAGTACTTC. This sequence encodes CASSQGLAGVLETQYF. This chain connects TRBV4-1 to TRBJ2-5; TRBD2 agrees at 14 bases. V gave up 3 bases and J gave up 5 bases; unmatched junction bases: 5. The CDR3 is made up of 16 amino acids. Germline V lookup: CDR1 MGHRA, CDR2 YSYEKL.

The CDR3 DNA reads TGTGCCAGCAGCTTATGGGGCCCCCTTCAGACCCAGTACTTC. Protein sequence: CASSLWGPLQTQYF. This rearrangement joins TRBV7-6 to TRBJ2-5; D is possibly TRBD1 (5 bases). V lost 2 bases and J lost 6, with 13 bases in between. CDR1 and CDR2 (germline): SGHVS, FNYEAQ. The CDR3 length is 14 residues.

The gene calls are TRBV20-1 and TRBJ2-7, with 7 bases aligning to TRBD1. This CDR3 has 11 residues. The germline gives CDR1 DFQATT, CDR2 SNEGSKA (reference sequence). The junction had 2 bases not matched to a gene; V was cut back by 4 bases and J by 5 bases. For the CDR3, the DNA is TGCAGTGCTAAAGGGGGCAACGAGCAGTACTTC. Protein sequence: CSAKGGNEQYF.

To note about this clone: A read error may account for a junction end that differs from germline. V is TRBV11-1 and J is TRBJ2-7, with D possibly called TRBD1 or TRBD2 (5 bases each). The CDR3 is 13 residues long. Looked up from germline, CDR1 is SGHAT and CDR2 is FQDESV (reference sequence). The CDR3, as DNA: TGTGCCAGCAGCTTAGCTGGGACCTATGAGCAGTACTTC. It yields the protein CASSLAGTYEQYF.

In DNA, the CDR3 is TGTGCCAGCAGCTCGCCCGGGACCCCAGTCGCCGAGACCCAGTACTTC. Protein: CASSSPGTPVAETQYF. V is TRBV11-2 and J is TRBJ2-5; D may correspond to TRBD1 or TRBD2 (5 bases each). Germline CDR1 and CDR2: SGHAT and FQNNGV. This CDR3 region has 16 residues. The V gene lost 4 bases and the J gene lost 5 bases, with 20 bases spanning the gap.

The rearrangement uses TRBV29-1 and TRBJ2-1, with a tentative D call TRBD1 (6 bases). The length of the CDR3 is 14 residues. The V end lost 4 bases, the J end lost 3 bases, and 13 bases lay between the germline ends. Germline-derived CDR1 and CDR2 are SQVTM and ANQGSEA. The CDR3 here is CSVVTQGIYNEQFF. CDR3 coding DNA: TGCAGCGTTGTAACTCAGGGGATCTACAATGAGCAGTTCTTC.

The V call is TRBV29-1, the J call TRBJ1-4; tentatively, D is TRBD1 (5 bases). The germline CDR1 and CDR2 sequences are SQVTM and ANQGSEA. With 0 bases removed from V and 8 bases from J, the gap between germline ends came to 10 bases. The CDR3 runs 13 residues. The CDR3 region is CSVEDRGREKLFF. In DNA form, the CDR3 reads TGCAGCGTTGAAGATCGGGGCCGAGAAAAACTGTTTTTT.

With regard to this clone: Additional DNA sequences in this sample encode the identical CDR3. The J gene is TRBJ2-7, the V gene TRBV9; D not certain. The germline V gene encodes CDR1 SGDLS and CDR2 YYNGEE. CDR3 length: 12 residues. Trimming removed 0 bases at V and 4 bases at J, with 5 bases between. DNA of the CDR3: TGTGCCAGCAGCGTAGTTGATTACGAGCAGTACTTC. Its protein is CASSVVDYEQYF. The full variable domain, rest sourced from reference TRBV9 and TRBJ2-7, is DSGVTQTPKHLITATGQRVTLRCSPRSGDLSVYWYQQSLDQGLQFLIQYYNGEERAKGNILERFSAQQFPDLHSELNLSSLELGDSALYFCASSVVDYEQYFGPGTRLTVT.

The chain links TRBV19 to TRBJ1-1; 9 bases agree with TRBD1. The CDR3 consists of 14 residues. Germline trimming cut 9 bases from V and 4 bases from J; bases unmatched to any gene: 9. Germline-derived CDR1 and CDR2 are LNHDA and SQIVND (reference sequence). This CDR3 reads CASVDRGWGTEAFF. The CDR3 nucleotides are TGTGCCAGCGTGGACAGGGGATGGGGCACTGAAGCTTTCTTT.

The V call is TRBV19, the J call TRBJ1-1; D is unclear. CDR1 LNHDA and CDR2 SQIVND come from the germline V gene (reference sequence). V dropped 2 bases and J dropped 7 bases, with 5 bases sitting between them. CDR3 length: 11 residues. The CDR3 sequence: CASSIWYEAFF. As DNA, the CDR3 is TGTGCCAGTAGTATATGGTATGAAGCTTTCTTT.

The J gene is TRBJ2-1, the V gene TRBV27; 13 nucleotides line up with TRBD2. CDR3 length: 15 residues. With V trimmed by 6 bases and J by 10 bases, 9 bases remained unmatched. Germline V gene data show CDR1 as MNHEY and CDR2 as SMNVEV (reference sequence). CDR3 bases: TGTGCCAGCAGCCCTACTAGCGGGAGGGCTTGGGAGCAGTTCTTC. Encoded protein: CASSPTSGRAWEQFF.

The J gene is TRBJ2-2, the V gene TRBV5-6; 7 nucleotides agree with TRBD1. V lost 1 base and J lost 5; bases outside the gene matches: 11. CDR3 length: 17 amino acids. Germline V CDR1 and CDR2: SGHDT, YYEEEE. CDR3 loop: CASSLQQGWPETGELFF. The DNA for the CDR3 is TGTGCCAGCAGCTTGCAACAGGGGTGGCCGGAGACCGGGGAGCTGTTTTTT.

The CDR3 loop is CASSSWTGGGYTF. The CDR3 coding sequence is TGTGCCAGCAGTTCTTGGACAGGGGGTGGCTACACCTTC. The rearrangement joins TRBV27 to TRBJ1-2; TRBD1 agrees at 10 bases. The CDR3 contains 13 residues. Germline V gene sequence: CDR1 MNHEY, CDR2 SMNVEV (reference sequence). The V gene end was trimmed by 4 bases and the J gene end by 7 bases; junction bases not matched to a gene: 3.